This T cell receptor beta chain emerged from a study of vaccination effects on CD4 cells after COVID-19. Measured with immunoSEQ multiplex PCR; TCRdb has only the in-frame clones, and not every one. The sample records more than 20,000 clones, more than 60% being singletons. Before sequencing, viral peptide pools were used by the ViraFEST assay to expand antigen-specific CD4+ T cells. Culture lasted roughly eleven days before CD4+ T cell isolation. By PCR, the person was confirmed to have had SARS-CoV-2 infection between March and December 2020. Half the medium was replaced with IL-2 medium on days 3 and 7. The CDR3 runs to 13 residues. V lost 7 bases and J 0 bases, leaving 9 bases between the germline ends. Germline CDR1 reads GTSNPN; CDR2 reads SVGIG (reference sequence). For this clone: Its antigen is still unknown.

The chain recombines TRBV30 with TRBJ1-4; D gene unclear. The specimen was CD4+ T cells from PBMCs cultured with a peptide pool, collected before COVID-19 vaccination. The receptor's source is a human donor who had a prior SARS-CoV-2 infection. The CDR3 nucleotides are TGTGCCTCGAGGCGGGCAACTAATGAAAAACTGTTTTTT. Its protein is CASRRATNEKLFF.